This T cell receptor (beta chain) originates from a study of blood T cell repertoires in COVID-19 (dated by TCRdb to 2020 to 2021). For the study in its entirety: Collaborator samples came from the United States, Italy and Spain and covered acute and convalescent phases of COVID-19. The prospective study material was composed of cDNA or gDNA derived from T cells, B-cell-depleted T cells, or PBMCs. Subjects who had been exposed to COVID-19, were actively infected with it, or had recovered from it provided the deeply sampled blood TCRbeta repertoires that made up the dataset. A freely available public database, intended as a resource for researchers studying the immune response to SARS-CoV-2, is where the repertoires were released. Samples came from the ongoing ImmuneRACE study (first 160 participants) plus 1,254 subjects from 6 global collaborators. The sample metadata nearly always contained a de-identified subject ID, COVID-19 status, age in years and sex. Where HLA class I and class II types were available, the types were taken from metadata supplied by the sample provider, not from assay-based typing.

A word on this clone: Its antigen is currently not known. No base-level quality is on record; no much larger clone is a single base apart.

The CDR3 spans 18 residues, from the cysteine through the phenylalanine. Only the CDR3 DNA stays, 54 bases, in frame from base 1. Relative to germline, V is missing 5 bases and J is missing 6 bases, with 19 bases of the junction outside any gene match. Sequences SGHTS (CDR1) and YDEGEE (CDR2) are obtained from the germline V gene. Beyond this particular receptor, the publication reports: How much clinical and demographic metadata was included differed by source and by participant, and the metadata was provided uncurated.

TCRbeta CDR3 regions were amplified from genomic DNA by means of the immunoSEQ Assay, a bias-controlled multiplex PCR. In the paper's pipeline: Nucleated cell counts per sample were estimated from amplification of reference gene primers within the assay. Sequence reads were collapsed and filtered to measure the absolute abundance of every unique TCRbeta CDR3 rearrangement. Productive Simpson clonality was computed per sample as the square root of Simpson's diversity index over productive rearrangements. TCRdb's version of the immuneACCESS table is confined to in-frame rearrangements and falls short of the full clone set. An unresolved V gene accounts for under half of the shortfall where checked; the remainder is of unknown origin. V, J and clone size derive from that table, while D and trimming were established from the DNA sequence. The sample table holds about 130,000 clones, of which 60% to 80% were seen once. The ten top clones hold under 2.5% of the sample.

Collaborating institutions collected whole blood in K2EDTA tubes following their own protocols. For TCRbeta analysis, collaborators shipped samples in one of three forms: frozen whole blood, isolated PBMCs, or DNA extracted from either of those sample types. The material sequenced was peripheral blood. Here the chain combines TRBV5-8 and TRBJ2-2; TRBD1 lines up with 7 middle nucleotides. This sequence originates from a woman in her 70s with acute or convalescent COVID-19. The CDR3 protein: CASRVPTPDRADSGELFF. The nucleotide sequence is given as TGTGCCAGCAGAGTCCCTACTCCCGACAGGGCGGATTCCGGGGAGCTGTTTTTT.